The 5 T cell receptor beta chains below all came from one sample that was sequenced in a study of kidney transplant recipient with SARS-CoV-2 infection (dated by TCRdb to about 2021). Instrument on record: Illumina MiSeq. Using fastp at Q25 and MiXCR, TCRdb reprocessed the public reads and kept productive beta chains. For every CDR3 protein sequence, its rows merge into one entry that carries the most common genes and DNA. A total of 250,000 or so distinct CDR3 sequences appear in this sample, under 30% of them only once. The ten largest clones capture less than 8.5% of the sample. Interpreted using the paper, the time point label stands for: pre-pandemic baseline sample and day 111 after first positive SARS-CoV-2 test. The sample in question was a blood sample, obtained at baseline and on approximately day 120 from a kidney transplant recipient. The receptors shown here come from a male patient aged 30 to 39 who had COVID-19 and was a kidney transplant recipient. A transplant means some T cells may be of graft donor rather than patient origin.

This clonotype was seen ten or more times. The chain combines TRBV5-4 with TRBJ2-3; D tentatively reads TRBD1 or TRBD2 (5 bases each). The CDR3 covers 15 residues. The V end lost 4 bases, the J end lost 4 bases, and 16 bases lay between the germline ends. CDR1 and CDR2 (germline): SGHNT, YYREEE (reference sequence). The CDR3 loop reads CASSPPVGDADTQYF. The CDR3 DNA sequence: TGTGCCAGCAGCCCCCCGGTGGGGGACGCAGATACGCAGTATTTT.

On this clonotype itself: A much bigger clone sits one base away, suggesting this may be a read error. The genes are TRBV16 and TRBJ1-2; D gene uncertain. This CDR3 has 17 amino acids. V lost 9 bases and J lost 4, with 27 bases in between. The germline gives CDR1 KGHSY, CDR2 FQNENV. The CDR3 coding sequence is TGTGCCAGAAGCAGTCCAAAGGTCGTTAGAAAGACCTATGGCTACACCTTC. It encodes CARSSPKVVRKTYGYTF.

This clonotype was recorded at least ten times. The chain recombines TRBV28 with TRBJ1-4; 7 nucleotides agree with TRBD1. The V gene's germline CDR1 is MDHEN and CDR2 SYDVKM. The CDR3 extends over 14 amino acids. V shed 7 bases, J shed 0 bases, and the junction held 2 bases outside the gene matches. The CDR3 DNA follows: TGTGCCAGCATAACAGGGGCAACTAATGAAAAACTGTTTTTT. As protein: CASITGATNEKLFF. The variable domain in full, completed from reference TRBV28 and TRBJ1-4, reads DVKVTQSSRYLVKRTGEKVFLECVQDMDHENMFWYRQDPGLGLRLIYFSYDVKMKEKGDIPEGYSVSREKKERFSLILESASTNQTSMYLCASITGATNEKLFFGSGTQLSVL.

Only a few counts were recorded for this clonotype. This chain connects TRBV7-8 to TRBJ2-1, with no clear D. V was shortened by 6 bases and J by 4 bases, with 13 bases between the two germline ends. This CDR3 has 14 amino acids. CDR1 SGHVS and CDR2 FQNEAQ come from the germline V gene. Here the CDR3 DNA reads TGTGCCAGCAGTTTGATGGCGCAATACAATGAGCAGTTCTTC. Translating it yields CASSLMAQYNEQFF.

This clonotype was counted at least ten times. The chain couples TRBV7-8 to TRBJ1-2; no definite D call. Per the germline V gene, CDR1 is SGHVS and CDR2 is FQNEAQ. V was trimmed by 5 bases and J by 4 bases, leaving 23 bases between them. The CDR3 consists of 17 residues. The chain's CDR3 is CASSKPKFTRKTYGYTF. The CDR3 bases are TGTGCCAGCAGCAAACCAAAGTTTACCCGAAAGACCTATGGCTACACCTTC. Supplemented by reference TRBV7-8 and TRBJ1-2, the full variable domain reads GAGVSQSPRYKVAKRGQDVALRCDPISGHVSLFWYQQALGQGPEFLTYFQNEAQLDKSGLPSDRFFAERPEGSVSTLKIQRTQQEDSAVYLCASSKPKFTRKTYGYTFGSGTRLTVV.